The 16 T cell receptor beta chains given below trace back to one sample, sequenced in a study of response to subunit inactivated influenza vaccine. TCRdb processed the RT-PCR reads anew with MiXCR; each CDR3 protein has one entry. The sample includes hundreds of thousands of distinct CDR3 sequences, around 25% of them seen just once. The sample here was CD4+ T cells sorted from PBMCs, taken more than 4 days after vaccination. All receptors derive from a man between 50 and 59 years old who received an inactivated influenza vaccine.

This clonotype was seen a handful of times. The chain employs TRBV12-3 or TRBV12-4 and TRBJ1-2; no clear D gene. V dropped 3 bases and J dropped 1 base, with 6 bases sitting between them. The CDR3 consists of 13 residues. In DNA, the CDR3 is TGTGCCAGCAGTTTGGTTAATAACTATGGCTACACCTTC. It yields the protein CASSLVNNYGYTF.

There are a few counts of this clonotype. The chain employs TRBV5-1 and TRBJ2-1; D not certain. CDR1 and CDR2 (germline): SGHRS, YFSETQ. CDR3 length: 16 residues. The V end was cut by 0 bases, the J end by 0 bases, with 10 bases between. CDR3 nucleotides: TGCGCCAGCAGCTTGGCCCAGAGATCCTCCTACAATGAGCAGTTCTTC. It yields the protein CASSLAQRSSYNEQFF.

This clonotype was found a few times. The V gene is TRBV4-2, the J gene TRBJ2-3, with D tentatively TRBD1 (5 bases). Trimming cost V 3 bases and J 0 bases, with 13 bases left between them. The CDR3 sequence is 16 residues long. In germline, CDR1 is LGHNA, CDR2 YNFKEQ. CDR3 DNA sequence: TGTGCCAGCAGCCAGCCGCAGGGTTCTAGCACAGATACGCAGTATTTT. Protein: CASSQPQGSSTDTQYF.

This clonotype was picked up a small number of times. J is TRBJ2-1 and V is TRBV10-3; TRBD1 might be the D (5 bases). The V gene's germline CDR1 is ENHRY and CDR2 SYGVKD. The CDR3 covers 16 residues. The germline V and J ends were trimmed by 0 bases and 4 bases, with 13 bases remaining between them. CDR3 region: CAISESIQGLYNEQFF. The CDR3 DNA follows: TGTGCCATCAGTGAGTCTATTCAGGGCCTTTACAATGAGCAGTTCTTC.

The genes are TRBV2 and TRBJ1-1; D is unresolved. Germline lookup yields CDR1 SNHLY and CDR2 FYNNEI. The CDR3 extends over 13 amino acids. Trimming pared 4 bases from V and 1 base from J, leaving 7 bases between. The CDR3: CASSGHRNTEAFF. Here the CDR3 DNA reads TGTGCCAGCAGTGGTCACCGGAACACTGAAGCTTTCTTT. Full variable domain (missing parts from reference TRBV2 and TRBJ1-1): EPEVTQTPSHQVTQMGQEVILRCVPISNHLYFYWYRQILGQKVEFLVSFYNNEISEKSEIFDDQFSVERPDGSNFTLKIRSTKLEDSAMYFCASSGHRNTEAFFGQGTRLTVV.

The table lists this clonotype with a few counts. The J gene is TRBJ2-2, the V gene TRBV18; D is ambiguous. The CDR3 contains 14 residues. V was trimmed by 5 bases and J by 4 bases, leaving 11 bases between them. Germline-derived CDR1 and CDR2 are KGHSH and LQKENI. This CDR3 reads CASSSTRSTGELFF. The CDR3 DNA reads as TGTGCCAGCTCATCGACTCGGAGCACCGGGGAGCTGTTTTTT.

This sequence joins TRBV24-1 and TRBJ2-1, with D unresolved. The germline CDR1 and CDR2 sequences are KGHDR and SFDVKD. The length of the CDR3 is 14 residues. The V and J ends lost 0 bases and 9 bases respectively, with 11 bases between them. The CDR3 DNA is TGTGCCACCAGTGATTTGACCAAGCAGGCTGAGCAGTTCTTC. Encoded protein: CATSDLTKQAEQFF.

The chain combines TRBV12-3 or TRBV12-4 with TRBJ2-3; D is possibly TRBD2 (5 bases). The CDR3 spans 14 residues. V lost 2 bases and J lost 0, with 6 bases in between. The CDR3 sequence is CASSLWESTDTQYF. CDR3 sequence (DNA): TGTGCCAGCAGTTTATGGGAGAGCACAGATACGCAGTATTTT.

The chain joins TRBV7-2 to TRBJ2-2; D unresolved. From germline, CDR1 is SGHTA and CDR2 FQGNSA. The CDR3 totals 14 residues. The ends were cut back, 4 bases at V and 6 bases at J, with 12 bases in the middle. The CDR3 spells CASSSRTPSGELFF. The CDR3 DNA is TGTGCCAGCAGCTCTAGGACCCCCTCCGGGGAGCTGTTTTTT.

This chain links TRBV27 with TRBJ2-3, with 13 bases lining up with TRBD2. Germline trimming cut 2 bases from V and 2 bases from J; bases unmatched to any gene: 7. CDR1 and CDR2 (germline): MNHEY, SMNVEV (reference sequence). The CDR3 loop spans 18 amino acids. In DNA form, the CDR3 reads TGTGCCAGCAGTTTACCCGGACTAGCGGGGGCAATCACAGATACGCAGTATTTT. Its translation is CASSLPGLAGAITDTQYF.

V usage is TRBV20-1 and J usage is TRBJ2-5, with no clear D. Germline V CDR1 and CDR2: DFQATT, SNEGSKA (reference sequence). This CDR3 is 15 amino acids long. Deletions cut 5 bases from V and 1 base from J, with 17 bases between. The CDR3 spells CSAPPAGRSQETQYF. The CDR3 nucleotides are TGCAGTGCTCCTCCGGCCGGCAGGTCCCAAGAGACCCAGTACTTC.

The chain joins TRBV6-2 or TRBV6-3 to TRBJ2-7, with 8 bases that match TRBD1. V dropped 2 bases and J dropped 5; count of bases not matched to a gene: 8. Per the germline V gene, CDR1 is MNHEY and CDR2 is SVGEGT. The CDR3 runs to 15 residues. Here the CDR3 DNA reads TGTGCCAGCAGTTACATCGGCAGGGGGCACAACGAGCAGTACTTC. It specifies CASSYIGRGHNEQYF.

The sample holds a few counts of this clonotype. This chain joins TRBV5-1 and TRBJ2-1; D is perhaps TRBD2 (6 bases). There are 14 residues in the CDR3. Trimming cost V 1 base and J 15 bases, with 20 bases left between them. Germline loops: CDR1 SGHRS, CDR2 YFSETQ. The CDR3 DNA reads TGCGCCAGCAGCTTGCTGGACTGGAGGGACCTGACGTTCTTC. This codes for CASSLLDWRDLTFF.

The CDR3 spells CASRSAEGGLNSYEQYF. In DNA, the CDR3 is TGTGCCAGCAGATCGGCGGAGGGGGGGTTGAATTCCTACGAGCAGTACTTC. The gene calls are TRBV6-2 or TRBV6-3 and TRBJ2-7; tentative D call: TRBD2 (7 bases). CDR3 length equals 17 residues. Looked up from germline, CDR1 is MNHEY and CDR2 is SVGEGT. V was trimmed by 6 bases and J by 1 base, leaving 22 bases between them.

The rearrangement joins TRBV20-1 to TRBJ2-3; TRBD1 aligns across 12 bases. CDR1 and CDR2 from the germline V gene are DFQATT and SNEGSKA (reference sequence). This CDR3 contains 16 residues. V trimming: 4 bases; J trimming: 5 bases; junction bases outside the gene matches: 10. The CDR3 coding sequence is TGCAGTGCTAAACCCGGGACAGGGGGCAGGTTAGATACGCAGTATTTT. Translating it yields CSAKPGTGGRLDTQYF.

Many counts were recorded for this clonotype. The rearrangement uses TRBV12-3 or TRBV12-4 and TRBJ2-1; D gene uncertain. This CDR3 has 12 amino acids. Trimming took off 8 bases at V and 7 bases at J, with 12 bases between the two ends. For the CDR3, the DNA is TGTGCCAGCGGCTCCCCCCCGAATGAGCAGTTCTTC. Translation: CASGSPPNEQFF.